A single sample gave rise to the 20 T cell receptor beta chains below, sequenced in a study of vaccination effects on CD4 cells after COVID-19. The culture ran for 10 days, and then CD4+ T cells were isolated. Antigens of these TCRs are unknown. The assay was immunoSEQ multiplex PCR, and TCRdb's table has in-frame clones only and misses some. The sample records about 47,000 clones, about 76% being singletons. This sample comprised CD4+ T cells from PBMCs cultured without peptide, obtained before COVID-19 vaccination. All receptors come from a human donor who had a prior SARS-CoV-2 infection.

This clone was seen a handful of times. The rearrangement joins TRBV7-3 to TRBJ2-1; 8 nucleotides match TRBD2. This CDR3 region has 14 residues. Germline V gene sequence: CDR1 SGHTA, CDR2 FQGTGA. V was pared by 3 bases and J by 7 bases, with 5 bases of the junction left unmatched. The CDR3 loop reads CASSFASGSNEQFF. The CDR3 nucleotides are TGTGCCAGCAGCTTTGCTAGCGGGTCTAATGAGCAGTTCTTC.

The CDR3 loop is CASSLDQGISGNTIYF. In nucleotides, the CDR3 is TGCGCCAGCAGCTTGGACCAGGGGATTTCTGGAAACACCATATATTTT. The chain combines TRBV5-1 with TRBJ1-3, with D possibly TRBD1 on 6 matching bases. CDR3 length: 16 residues. V was clipped by 0 bases and J by 1 base, with 11 bases between them. Germline CDR1 SGHRS, CDR2 YFSETQ.

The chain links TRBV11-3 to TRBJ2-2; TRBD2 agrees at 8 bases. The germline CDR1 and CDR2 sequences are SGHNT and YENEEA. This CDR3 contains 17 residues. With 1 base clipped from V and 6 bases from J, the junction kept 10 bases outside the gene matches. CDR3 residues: CASSLVGLATAAGELFF. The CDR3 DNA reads TGTGCCAGCAGCTTAGTCGGACTAGCAACAGCCGCCGGGGAGCTGTTTTTT.

CDR3 residues: CASSFTTAGPDTQYF. The CDR3 nucleotides read TGTGCCAGCAGCTTCACTACCGCGGGGCCAGATACGCAGTATTTT. The chain combines TRBV11-3 with TRBJ2-3; D perhaps matches TRBD2 (6 bases). Per the germline V gene, CDR1 is SGHNT and CDR2 is YENEEA. CDR3 size: 15 residues. V lost 3 bases to trimming and J lost 4 bases, with 14 bases between them.

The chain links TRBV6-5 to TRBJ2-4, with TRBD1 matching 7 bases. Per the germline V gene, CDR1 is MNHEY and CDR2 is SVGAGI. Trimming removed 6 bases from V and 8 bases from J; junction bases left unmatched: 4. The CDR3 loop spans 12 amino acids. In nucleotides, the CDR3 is TGTGCCAGCAGCCGACAGGGAGACATTCAGTACTTC. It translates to CASSRQGDIQYF.

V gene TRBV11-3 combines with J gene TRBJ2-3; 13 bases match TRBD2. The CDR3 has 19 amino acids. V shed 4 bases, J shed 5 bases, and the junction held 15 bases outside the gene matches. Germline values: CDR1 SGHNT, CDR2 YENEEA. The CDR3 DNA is TGTGCCAGCAGCTGTCACAGGACTAGCGGGGGCCAATGGATAGATACGCAGTATTTT. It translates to CASSCHRTSGGQWIDTQYF.

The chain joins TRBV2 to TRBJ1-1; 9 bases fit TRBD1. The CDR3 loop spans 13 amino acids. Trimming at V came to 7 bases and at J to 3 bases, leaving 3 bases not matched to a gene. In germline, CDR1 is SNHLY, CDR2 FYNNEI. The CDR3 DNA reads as TGTGCCAGCAAAGGACAGGGGTACACTGAAGCTTTCTTT. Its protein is CASKGQGYTEAFF.

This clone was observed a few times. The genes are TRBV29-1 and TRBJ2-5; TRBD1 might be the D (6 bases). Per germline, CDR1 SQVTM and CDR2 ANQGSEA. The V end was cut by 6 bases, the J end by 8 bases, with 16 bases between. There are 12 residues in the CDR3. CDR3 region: CSVGHTRGTQYF. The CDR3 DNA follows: TGCAGCGTGGGACATACCCGGGGTACCCAGTACTTC.

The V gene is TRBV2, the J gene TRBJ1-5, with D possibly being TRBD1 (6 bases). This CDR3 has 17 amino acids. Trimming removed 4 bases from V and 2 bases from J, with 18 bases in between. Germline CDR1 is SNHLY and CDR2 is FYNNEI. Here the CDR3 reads CASSGDFRGIGNQPQHF. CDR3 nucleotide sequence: TGTGCCAGCAGTGGAGATTTCAGGGGAATTGGCAATCAGCCCCAGCATTTT.

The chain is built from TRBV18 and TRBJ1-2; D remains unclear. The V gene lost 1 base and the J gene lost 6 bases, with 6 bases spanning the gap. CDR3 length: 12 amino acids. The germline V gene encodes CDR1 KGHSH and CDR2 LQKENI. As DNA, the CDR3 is TGTGCCAGCTCACCACGGAGGGATGGCTACACCTTC. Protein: CASSPRRDGYTF.

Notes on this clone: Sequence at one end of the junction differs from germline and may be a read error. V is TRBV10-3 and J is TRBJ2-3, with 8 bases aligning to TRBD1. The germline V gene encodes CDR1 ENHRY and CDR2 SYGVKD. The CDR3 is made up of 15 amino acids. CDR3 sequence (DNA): TGTGCCATAAGTGAGACAGGGGCGGATGGAGATACGCAGTATTTT. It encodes CAISETGADGDTQYF.

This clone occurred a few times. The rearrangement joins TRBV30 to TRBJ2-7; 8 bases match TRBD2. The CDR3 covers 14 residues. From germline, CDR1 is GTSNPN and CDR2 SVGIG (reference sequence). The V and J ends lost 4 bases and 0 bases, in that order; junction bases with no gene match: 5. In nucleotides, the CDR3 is TGTGCCTGGAATAGCGGGACCAGCTCCTACGAGCAGTACTTC. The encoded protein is CAWNSGTSSYEQYF.

The CDR3 DNA reads as TGCAGCGTATCAGGGGGCGCGGGGGGCCCCTACGAGCAGTACTTC. Its protein product is CSVSGGAGGPYEQYF. The genes are TRBV29-1 and TRBJ2-7, with D perhaps matching TRBD1 or TRBD2 (8 bases each). This CDR3 spans 15 amino acids. Germline CDR1 SQVTM, CDR2 ANQGSEA. V was cut by 6 bases and J by 2 bases, with 20 bases left in between.

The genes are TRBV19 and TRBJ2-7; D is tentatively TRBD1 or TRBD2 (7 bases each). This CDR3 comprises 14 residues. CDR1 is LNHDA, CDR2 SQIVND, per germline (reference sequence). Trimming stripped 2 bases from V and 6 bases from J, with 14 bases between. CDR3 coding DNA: TGTGCCAGTAGTATATCCGGGGGGACAGTCGAGCAGTACTTC. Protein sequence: CASSISGGTVEQYF.

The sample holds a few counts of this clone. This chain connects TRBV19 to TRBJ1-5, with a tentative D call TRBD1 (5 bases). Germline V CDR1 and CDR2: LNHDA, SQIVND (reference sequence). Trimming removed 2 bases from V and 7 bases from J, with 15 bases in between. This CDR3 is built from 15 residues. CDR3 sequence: CASSIRQGLGQPQHF. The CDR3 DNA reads TGTGCCAGTAGTATAAGGCAGGGTCTTGGGCAGCCCCAGCATTTT.

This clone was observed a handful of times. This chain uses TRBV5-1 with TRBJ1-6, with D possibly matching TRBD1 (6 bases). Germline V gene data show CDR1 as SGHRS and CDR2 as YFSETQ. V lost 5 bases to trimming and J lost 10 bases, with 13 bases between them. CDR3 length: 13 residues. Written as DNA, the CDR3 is TGCGCCAGCAGGTGGCAGGGGAGGTCACCCCTCCACTTT. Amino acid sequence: CASRWQGRSPLHF.

CDR3 nucleotides: TGTGCCAGCAGTGTTGAGGGTGGCCAAAATACTAACTATGGCTACACCTTC. Its protein is CASSVEGGQNTNYGYTF. This chain uses TRBV2 with TRBJ1-2; D gene uncertain. Germline assignment: CDR1 SNHLY and CDR2 FYNNEI. V lost 4 bases, J lost 0 bases, and 18 bases lay in between. CDR3 length: 17 amino acids. The full variable domain, rest sourced from reference TRBV2 and TRBJ1-2, is EPEVTQTPSHQVTQMGQEVILRCVPISNHLYFYWYRQILGQKVEFLVSFYNNEISEKSEIFDDQFSVERPDGSNFTLKIRSTKLEDSAMYFCASSVEGGQNTNYGYTFGSGTRLTVV.

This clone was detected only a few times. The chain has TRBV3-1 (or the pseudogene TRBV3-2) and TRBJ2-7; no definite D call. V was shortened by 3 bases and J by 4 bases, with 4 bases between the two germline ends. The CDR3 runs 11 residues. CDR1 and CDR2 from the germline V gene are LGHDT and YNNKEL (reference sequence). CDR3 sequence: CASSQFYEQYF. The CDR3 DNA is TGTGCCAGCAGCCAGTTTTACGAGCAGTACTTC.

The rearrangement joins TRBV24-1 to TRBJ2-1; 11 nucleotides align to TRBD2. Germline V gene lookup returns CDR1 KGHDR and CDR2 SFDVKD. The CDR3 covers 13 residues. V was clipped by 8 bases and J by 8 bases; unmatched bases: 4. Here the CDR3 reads CATTGSGRDEQFF. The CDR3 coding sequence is TGTGCCACCACGGGTAGCGGGAGGGATGAGCAGTTCTTC.

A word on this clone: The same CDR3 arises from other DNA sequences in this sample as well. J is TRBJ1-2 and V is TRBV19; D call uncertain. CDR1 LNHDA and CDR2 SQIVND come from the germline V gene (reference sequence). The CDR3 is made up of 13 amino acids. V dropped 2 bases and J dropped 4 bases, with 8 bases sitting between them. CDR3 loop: CASSISGTYGYTF. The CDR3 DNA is TGTGCCAGTAGTATATCGGGTACCTATGGCTACACCTTC. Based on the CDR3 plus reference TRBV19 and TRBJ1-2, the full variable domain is DGGITQSPKYLFRKEGQNVTLSCEQNLNHDAMYWYRQDPGQGLRLIYYSQIVNDFQKGDIAEGYSVSREKKESFPLTVTSAQKNPTAFYLCASSISGTYGYTFGSGTRLTVV.